This TCR beta chain stems from a study of CD8 T cells in ankylosing spondylitis (dated 2017 in TCRdb). Regarding the study in general: T cell receptor beta repertoires were profiled in healthy donors and ankylosing spondylitis patients so that disease-linked TCR variants could be found. The full study cohort comprised some 27 ankylosing spondylitis patients and 85 to 120 healthy donors. Peripheral blood was sampled, and synovial fluid was also collected from ankylosing spondylitis patients. General study outcomes and caveats: Significant enrichment of the disease-linked clones was reported in matched synovial fluid samples from ankylosing spondylitis patients. Some motif variants had previously been reported in the synovial fluid and blood of reactive arthritis patients, which suggests shared mechanisms of disease initiation. The disease-linked clones had a CD8+ phenotype and were found at relatively low frequencies in peripheral blood. Blood from ankylosing spondylitis patients appeared to be characterized by a TCR beta motif made up of about 8 highly homologous amino acid variants.

This clonotype was counted at least ten times. What this receptor recognizes is not known. Base-call qualities are not available, and no considerably larger clone is one nucleotide away. Sequenced on an Illumina HiSeq 2500. Quantitative 5'-RACE with molecular barcodes was used to prepare TCR beta libraries. Per the authors' processing: A new computational method based on a probabilistic model of VDJ rearrangement was used to identify disease-linked TCR variants. TCRdb's own reprocessing of the public reads used fastp at Q25 and MiXCR and kept productive beta chains. A single entry per CDR3 protein holds the most common genes and DNA from its merged rows. TCRdb assigned the V and J calls; the authors' analysis was not used. The sample table shows fewer than 550,000 distinct CDR3 sequences, and less than 6% are seen once. The ten largest clones capture approximately 3.5% of the sample. The CDR3 has 12 amino acids, counting the end cysteine and phenylalanine. Solely the CDR3 DNA is kept, with 36 bases framed from the first base. V is reduced by 1 base and J by 12 bases, leaving a spacing of 10 bases between them. The germline V gene supplies CDR1 MGHRA and CDR2 YSYEKL.

The source is a male donor with ankylosing spondylitis. The V and J genes are TRBV4-1 and TRBJ2-1; 6 matching bases give a weak D call of TRBD2. The sequenced sample consisted of blood, either unsorted or a sorted T cell fraction (not recorded which). The CDR3 in this case is CASSQVGGGQFF. The DNA is as follows: TGCGCCAGCAGCCAAGTGGGGGGTGGGCAGTTCTTC.